This TCR beta chain came from a study of blood T cells in healthy people across ages. This clonotype occurred a few times. In germline, CDR1 is SGHNT, CDR2 YYREEE (reference sequence). V was shortened by 2 bases and J by 6 bases, with 8 bases between the two germline ends. The CDR3 is 12 residues long. A J-beta primer mix and a sample-barcoded 5' primer were used in a second PCR of roughly 6 to 11 cycles. One entry per CDR3 protein, called by TCRdb with MiXCR from the 5' RACE reads. This repertoire shows about 1,800,000 distinct CDR3 sequences, about 30% found once; its top ten account for 7.7%. The receptor comes from a woman in her twenties or thirties in good health. The chain joins TRBV5-4 to TRBJ1-1; a possible D gene is TRBD1 (5 bases). Sequenced: blood. The CDR3 DNA is TGTGCCAGCAGCTTTGGGGACGCTGAAGCTTTCTTT. Protein sequence: CASSFGDAEAFF. The full variable domain, with the rest looked up from reference TRBV5-4 and TRBJ1-1, is ETGVTQSPTHLIKTRGQQVTLRCSSQSGHNTVSWYQQALGQGPQFIFQYYREEENGRGNFPPRFSGLQFPNYSSELNVNALELDDSALYLCASSFGDAEAFFGQGTRLTVV.